This TCR beta chain was captured by sequencing in a study of type 1 regulatory T cells. Study details: T-allo10 is an in vitro-generated, Tr1-enriched CD4 T cell product specific for alloantigen.

The germline V and J ends were trimmed by 3 bases and 6 bases, with 11 bases remaining between them. Per the germline V gene, CDR1 is DFQATT and CDR2 is SNEGSKA (reference sequence). The CDR3 spans 13 residues. TCRdb reprocessed the reads with MiXCR, giving one entry per CDR3 protein. This table holds 75,000 to 100,000 distinct CDR3 sequences, less than 40% found once. This clonotype has more than one count but fewer than ten. The receptor was derived from a human donor in good health. The V gene is TRBV20-1, the J gene TRBJ2-2, with D perhaps TRBD2 (5 bases). Sequencing was performed on CD4+ T cells, either the whole sample or a sorted fraction (not recorded which). CDR3 residues: CSASSAGSGELFF. CDR3 in DNA: TGCAGTGCTAGTAGTGCGGGTTCCGGGGAGCTGTTTTTT.